These 18 T cell receptor beta chains were sequenced from one sample in a study of CD4+ T cells in melanoma. Clones were read by immunoSEQ multiplex PCR, and TCRdb kept only the in-frame ones, dropping some. The table lists 20,000 to 25,000 clones, about 80% of them singletons. The sample comprised cells from a culture (not recorded whether cultured in vitro). The source of these receptors is a human donor with melanoma.

V usage is TRBV7-8 and J usage is TRBJ1-4; 7 positions agree with TRBD1. V dropped 5 bases and J dropped 3; count of bases not matched to a gene: 6. The CDR3 is made up of 15 amino acids. CDR1 and CDR2 (germline): SGHVS, FQNEAQ. Here the CDR3 DNA reads TGTGCCAGCAGCCGCTCCGGGACAGCTAATGAAAAACTGTTTTTT. It codes for CASSRSGTANEKLFF.

This chain uses TRBV7-9 with TRBJ2-7, with D hard to call. This CDR3 has 15 amino acids. V shed 0 bases and J shed 1 base, with 10 bases lying between them. From germline, CDR1 is SEHNR and CDR2 FQNEAQ (reference sequence). CDR3 coding DNA: TGTGCCAGCAGCTTAGCGCAACCCCGATCCTACGAGCAGTACTTC. Protein sequence: CASSLAQPRSYEQYF.

CDR3 coding DNA: TGCGCCAGCAGCCAAGACATCGGGCAACGGATGCGCTCCTACGAGCAGTACTTC. Translated, it gives CASSQDIGQRMRSYEQYF. The gene calls are TRBV4-1 and TRBJ2-7; D uncertain. CDR1 and CDR2 from the germline V gene are MGHRA and YSYEKL. CDR3 length equals 18 residues. V shed 0 bases and J shed 0 bases, with 18 bases lying between them.

This clone was recorded only once. The chain joins TRBV7-9 to TRBJ1-1, with no clear D. The CDR3 runs 14 residues. Deletions cut 6 bases from V and 0 bases from J, with 11 bases between. The germline V gene encodes CDR1 SEHNR and CDR2 FQNEAQ (reference sequence). CDR3 coding DNA: TGTGCCAGCAGTTTGGACCGATTGAACACTGAAGCTTTCTTT. Protein product: CASSLDRLNTEAFF.

This clone was recorded a few times. The sample has other DNA sequences that encode this CDR3 too. This rearrangement joins TRBV5-1 to TRBJ1-3; D gene unclear. Trimming removed 0 bases from V and 2 bases from J, with 9 bases in between. The CDR3 extends over 15 amino acids. Germline V gene lookup returns CDR1 SGHRS and CDR2 YFSETQ. The CDR3 DNA follows: TGCGCCAGCAGCTTGGTTGGCGTTCCTGGAAACACCATATATTTT. This translates into CASSLVGVPGNTIYF.

J is TRBJ1-2 and V is TRBV5-1; D ambiguous. The germline gives CDR1 SGHRS, CDR2 YFSETQ. This CDR3 region has 15 residues. Deletions cut 1 base from V and 6 bases from J, with 16 bases between. The CDR3 loop is CASSLFWAGGDGYTF. CDR3 DNA: TGCGCCAGCAGCTTGTTCTGGGCCGGCGGGGATGGCTACACCTTC. Using reference TRBV5-1 and TRBJ1-2 for the parts outside the CDR3, the full variable domain is KAGVTQTPRYLIKTRGQQVTLSCSPISGHRSVSWYQQTPGQGLQFLFEYFSETQRNKGNFPGRFSGRQFSNSRSEMNVSTLELGDSALYLCASSLFWAGGDGYTFGSGTRLTVV.

The chain couples TRBV5-6 to TRBJ1-2; D is undetermined. The CDR3 has 13 residues. The germline gives CDR1 SGHDT, CDR2 YYEEEE. V was clipped by 2 bases and J by 4 bases, with 9 bases between them. As DNA, the CDR3 is TGTGCCAGCAGCTTAACGGAAACCTATGGCTACACCTTC. Translating it yields CASSLTETYGYTF.

The DNA of the CDR3 is TGTGCCAGCAGTCGAGCGGGTAGCTCCTACGAGCAGTACTTC. Its protein product is CASSRAGSSYEQYF. The chain links TRBV2 to TRBJ2-7; D is perhaps TRBD2 (6 bases). V gave up 5 bases and J gave up 0 bases, with 11 bases separating them. CDR3 length: 14 amino acids. Germline V gene sequence: CDR1 SNHLY, CDR2 FYNNEI.

The rearrangement links TRBV19 to TRBJ2-3, with TRBD1 as a possible D gene (5 bases). Trimming removed 5 bases at V and 0 bases at J, with 15 bases between. Per germline, CDR1 LNHDA and CDR2 SQIVND (reference sequence). This CDR3 contains 16 residues. The CDR3 sequence: CASSYGQGPSTDTQYF. For the CDR3, the DNA is TGTGCCAGTAGTTACGGCCAGGGCCCGAGCACAGATACGCAGTATTTT.

Only one count was recorded for this clone. The rearrangement uses TRBV5-1 and TRBJ2-5, with 10 bases matching TRBD2. V shed 2 bases, J shed 6 bases, and the junction held 4 bases outside the gene matches. The CDR3 is made up of 14 amino acids. Germline CDR1 SGHRS, CDR2 YFSETQ. CDR3 sequence: CASSFRAGGQTQYF. The CDR3 DNA sequence: TGCGCCAGCAGCTTCCGAGCGGGAGGGCAGACCCAGTACTTC.

This chain links TRBV4-1 with TRBJ1-4, with 7 bases identical to TRBD1. With V trimmed by 3 bases and J by 0 bases, 7 bases remained unmatched. Per germline, CDR1 MGHRA and CDR2 YSYEKL. CDR3 length: 17 amino acids. Here the CDR3 reads CASSHGRTGPTNEKLFF. DNA for the CDR3: TGCGCCAGCAGCCACGGACGGACAGGCCCAACTAATGAAAAACTGTTTTTT.

The chain carries TRBV7-9 and TRBJ1-2, with D possibly being TRBD1 (6 bases). The CDR3 runs 15 residues. Germline CDR1 reads SEHNR; CDR2 reads FQNEAQ (reference sequence). The V and J ends lost 5 bases and 0 bases respectively, with 13 bases between them. The CDR3 region has the DNA TGTGCCAGCAGCAATAGAGACAGGACTAACTATGGCTACACCTTC. Translating gives CASSNRDRTNYGYTF.

This clone came up once. V is TRBV2 and J is TRBJ2-5; tentative D call: TRBD2 (6 bases). This CDR3 contains 14 residues. Germline V gene lookup returns CDR1 SNHLY and CDR2 FYNNEI. CDR3 in amino acids: CASRDSVYQETQYF. In DNA, the CDR3 is TGTGCTTCACGGGACTCGGTGTACCAAGAGACCCAGTACTTC.

The chain combines TRBV7-2 with TRBJ2-1; 12 bases are a match to TRBD2. The CDR3 runs to 15 residues. The V gene's germline CDR1 is SGHTA and CDR2 FQGNSA. The junction had 2 bases not matched to a gene; V was cut back by 1 base and J by 7 bases. The CDR3 loop is CASSLGLAGGNEQFF. In DNA form, the CDR3 reads TGTGCCAGCAGCTTAGGTCTAGCGGGGGGGAATGAGCAGTTCTTC.

V usage is TRBV6-1 and J usage is TRBJ1-1; TRBD1 might be the D (6 bases). This CDR3 is built from 13 residues. V was clipped by 6 bases and J by 6 bases, with 14 bases between them. Germline V CDR1 and CDR2: MNHNS, SASEGT. Here the CDR3 DNA reads TGTGCCAGCAGGTTCACAGGGAGGCCTGAAGCTTTCTTT. It specifies CASRFTGRPEAFF.

This clone was seen more than once but under ten times. This rearrangement joins TRBV5-1 to TRBJ2-1; possibly TRBD2 for D (6 bases). Germline values: CDR1 SGHRS, CDR2 YFSETQ. Trimming removed 3 bases at V and 4 bases at J, with 11 bases between. The CDR3 covers 14 residues. Here the CDR3 reads CASSSAAGYNEQFF. The CDR3 nucleotides read TGCGCCAGCAGCTCGGCGGCGGGATACAATGAGCAGTTCTTC.

This chain links TRBV25-1 with TRBJ1-1, with D perhaps matching TRBD1 (5 bases). Germline V gives CDR1 MGHDK, CDR2 SYGVNS. The V end lost 6 bases, the J end lost 3 bases, and 11 bases lay between the germline ends. The length of the CDR3 is 13 residues. CDR3 nucleotide sequence: TGTGCCAGCAGCCTGACAGACTACACTGAAGCTTTCTTT. Its protein is CASSLTDYTEAFF. The complete variable domain, with remaining parts taken from reference TRBV25-1 and TRBJ1-1, reads EADIYQTPRYLVIGTGKKITLECSQTMGHDKMYWYQQDPGMELHLIHYSYGVNSTEKGDLSSESTVSRIRTEHFPLTLESARPSHTSQYLCASSLTDYTEAFFGQGTRLTVV.

This clone was counted a single time. This sequence joins TRBV27 and TRBJ2-7; D is perhaps TRBD1 (5 bases). Germline V gene sequence: CDR1 MNHEY, CDR2 SMNVEV (reference sequence). V gave up 7 bases and J gave up 3 bases, with 34 bases separating them. The CDR3 extends over 20 amino acids. The chain's CDR3 is CASTVPRRTQKAGPHYEQYF. Here the CDR3 DNA reads TGTGCCAGCACCGTACCCCGACGGACGCAAAAAGCAGGGCCTCACTACGAGCAGTACTTC.